The rows below give T cell receptor beta chains drawn from one sample of a study of OX40 agonist ivuxolimab in advanced cancers. Clones were read by immunoSEQ multiplex PCR, and TCRdb kept only the in-frame ones, dropping some. Among 99,000 or so clones listed, 90% to 95% were seen once. Sequenced material: CD4+ or CD8+ T cells sorted from blood, taken in a trial of the OX40 agonist ivuxolimab. The origin of the receptors is an adult with an advanced solid tumor such as melanoma, head and neck, liver or kidney cancer. Both conserved end residues are part of each CDR3. Each record gives: J gene, D gene, V gene, clone size, CDR3 DNA, CDR3 protein. D genes are given only for firm matches. Clone size is given for some rows only: seen once, a few or many times, or a class if the clone is expanded.

>TRBJ2-1|TRBD2|TRBV9|-
TGTGCCAGCAGTATCAGCGGGAGATTTAATGAGCAGTTCTTC
CASSISGRFNEQFF
>TRBJ2-7|-|TRBV15|-
TGTGCCACCAGCAGAGAGGGCGGCCAGGGTGGTTCCTACGAGCAGTACTTC
CATSREGGQGGSYEQYF
>TRBJ2-2|-|TRBV10-3|-
TGTGCCATCAGTGAGTCGATGGCCGGGGAGCTGTTTTTT
CAISESMAGELFF
>TRBJ2-3|TRBD2|TRBV6-4|-
TGTGCCAGCAGTGACTCGAAAGCGGGGAGACTTTTTAGCACAGATACGCAGTATTTT
CASSDSKAGRLFSTDTQYF
>TRBJ2-1|-|TRBV7-6|-
TGTGCCAGCAGTCCTCTGTCGAGGGGTCCCTACAATGAGCAGTTCTTC
CASSPLSRGPYNEQFF
>TRBJ2-4|-|TRBV5-4|-
TGTGCCAGCAGCGCAAAAGGGGCGGGCTTCTTAGCCAAAAACATTCAGTACTTC
CASSAKGAGFLAKNIQYF
>TRBJ1-3|-|TRBV11-2|-
TGTGCCAGCAGCTCCTTGAACCGGTACTCTGGAAACACCATATATTTT
CASSSLNRYSGNTIYF
>TRBJ2-3|-|TRBV30|-
TGTGCCTGCCTCCCGGAGGGACGGAGCACAGATACGCAGTATTTT
CACLPEGRSTDTQYF
>TRBJ1-5|-|TRBV11-2|-
TGTGCCAGCAGCCCTAGTCCTTACGGGAGCAATCAGCCCCAGCATTTT
CASSPSPYGSNQPQHF
>TRBJ2-3|TRBD2|TRBV4-3|-
TGCGCCAGCAGCCAGGGACTGACTAGCGGGAGTCTTGGGAGCACAGATACGCAGTATTTT
CASSQGLTSGSLGSTDTQYF
>TRBJ1-5|TRBD1|TRBV6-6|-
TGTGCCAGCAGCCCAACAGGGGTCACTCAGCCCCAGCATTTT
CASSPTGVTQPQHF
>TRBJ2-3|TRBD2|TRBV6-4|-
TGTGCCAGCAGGCCTAGCGGGAACACAGATACGCAGTATTTT
CASRPSGNTDTQYF
>TRBJ1-6|-|TRBV5-5|-
TGTGCCAGCAGCCTAGGACTGTCAACCTCCTATAATTCACCCCTCCACTTT
CASSLGLSTSYNSPLHF
>TRBJ1-5|TRBD1|TRBV6-1|-
TGTGCCAGCAGTGAACAGGGGGGCAATCAGCCCCAGCATTTT
CASSEQGGNQPQHF
>TRBJ2-2|-|TRBV9|once
TGTGCCAGCAGCGTAGTAGGCGGGGAGCTGTTTTTT
CASSVVGGELFF
>TRBJ2-7|-|TRBV6-5|-
TGTGCCAGCAGTTACTGGGGTCCCTACGAGCAGTACTTC
CASSYWGPYEQYF
>TRBJ1-6|-|TRBV13|-
TGTGCCAGCAGCTTAACTGGTTGGGGTGCAGCATATTCACCCCTCCACTTT
CASSLTGWGAAYSPLHF
>TRBJ1-1|TRBD1|TRBV7-6|-
TGTGCCAGCAGCTTAGCGCTAAGTGATCGTTTGGCGACAGGGAGTAAAGCTTTCTTT
CASSLALSDRLATGSKAFF
>TRBJ2-3|TRBD2|TRBV28|once
TGTGCCAGCAGTGCCACTAGCGGGGGGGCGGTGAGCACAGATACGCAGTATTTT
CASSATSGGAVSTDTQYF
>TRBJ2-1|TRBD2|TRBV6-6|-
TGTGCCAGCAGCCAACTAGCGGGGGGTGGCAATGAGCAGTTCTTC
CASSQLAGGGNEQFF
>TRBJ2-2|TRBD2|TRBV30|-
TGTGCCTGGAACAGACTAGCGGGCAACACCGGGGAGCTGTTTTTT
CAWNRLAGNTGELFF
>TRBJ1-1|TRBD1|TRBV18|-
TGTGCCAGCTCACTGGGACAGTTGAACACTGAAGCTTTCTTT
CASSLGQLNTEAFF
>TRBJ1-2|TRBD1|TRBV19|-
TGTGCCAGTAGCCCGACAGGGTTCGCTAACTATGGCTACACCTTC
CASSPTGFANYGYTF
>TRBJ2-5|-|TRBV12-5|-
TGTGCTAGTGGTCACAACAGGTACCAAGAGACCCAGTACTTC
CASGHNRYQETQYF